This T cell receptor beta chain was recovered during a study of beta chain features in type 1 diabetes. Whole-study findings and limits: Within each of all four CD4+ subsets, Type 1 diabetes patients had TCRB CDR3s that were moderately but significantly shorter. Junctions at VDJ sites from type 1 diabetes patients had fewer insertions and more deletions. A greater similarity of naive, central memory and Treg TCRB repertoires was seen among patients than among healthy donors.

Since all of the isolated RNA was reverse transcribed, expressed TCRB transcripts were what got sequenced. Method: immunoSEQ multiplex PCR; TCRdb's copy keeps in-frame clones and lacks some. The table has roughly 730,000 clones, 13% seen once. In its sample, this clone was seen a few times. Its cognate antigen is unknown. Based on CD45RO/CCR7/CD25/CD127/CD95/CD27, CD4+ regulatory, stem cell-like memory, naive and central memory cells were sorted. CDR1 and CDR2 from the germline V gene are MGHRA and YSYEKL. Trimming shortened V by 3 bases and J by 3 bases, and 14 bases separated the two germline ends. The length of the CDR3 is 15 residues.

The TCR comes from a man aged 18 to 30 with type 1 diabetes. The rearrangement joins TRBV4-1 to TRBJ1-1; D remains unclear. The sample taken for sequencing was naive CD4+ T cells from blood. CDR3 sequence: CASSQSNIRDTEAFF. CDR3 coding DNA: TGCGCCAGCAGCCAGTCCAACATACGCGACACTGAAGCTTTCTTT.